This T cell receptor beta chain derives from a study of T cells in Graves' hyperthyroidism and ophthalmopathy. Study observations and caveats: Researchers found most expanded thyroid clonotypes above 0.001 in blood as well.

Each person with ophthalmopathy scored at least 3 on the Clinical Activity Score, reached NOSPECS grade 4 or higher, and had been ill under 3 months. Diagnosing involved the use of clinical symptoms, serum thyroxine and TRAb, thyroid ultrasound and orbital computed tomography. A few counts support this clonotype. As yet, its antigen is unknown. Trimming took 4 bases from V and 2 from J, leaving 28 bases between them. CDR1 and CDR2 from the germline V gene are SGHTA and FQGNSA. The length of the CDR3 is 20 residues. Amplification of TCR beta CDR3 regions used RNA as the template. Primed by the HTBI set, a first-round RT-PCR was run on the TCR CDR3. TCRdb re-analysed the multiplex PCR reads in MiXCR, keeping a single row per CDR3 protein. The sample holds a few hundred thousand distinct CDR3 sequences, about a sixth seen once.

This TCR came from a woman aged 60 to 75 with Graves' ophthalmopathy. The chain uses TRBV7-2 and TRBJ2-3, with no clear D. The sequencing sample was made of blood. The CDR3 here is CASSSAWLADGPTNTDTQYF. The CDR3 DNA is TGTGCCAGCAGCTCCGCTTGGTTAGCCGACGGCCCCACAAACACAGATACGCAGTATTTT.